This TCR beta chain derives from a study of hypomethylating agent response in myelodysplastic syndrome. Overall study context: Responders were 6 or 7 patients with complete response or hematologic improvement; a few were non-responders.

Two replicates of approximately 200 ng each gave 400 ng DNA per sample, survey resolution. Profiling relied on immunoSEQ multiplex PCR, and the TCRdb table lists in-frame clones only, not all of them. Of 4,500 to 5,500 clones in the sample, about 80% were seen once. The study, taken as a whole, reports: Novel MDS antigen recognition by shared GLIPH2 clusters is possible but unvalidated.

No T-cell subset sorting was done; bone marrow was analyzed in bulk. V dropped 0 bases and J dropped 7 bases, with 14 bases sitting between them. Germline values: CDR1 SGHNT, CDR2 YYREEE (reference sequence). CDR3 length: 14 residues. Concerning this clone: The antigen remains unidentified.

The clonotype was recovered from a human donor with myelodysplastic syndrome. The sequencing here drew on bone marrow, taken before or after starting hypomethylating agent treatment for myelodysplastic syndrome (not recorded which). The rearrangement joins TRBV5-4 to TRBJ2-7, with D perhaps matching TRBD2 (5 bases). The CDR3 DNA reads TGTGCCAGCAGCTTGGACGGGGTTTTCGGGGAGCAGTACTTC. Its translation: CASSLDGVFGEQYF.